What follows are 22 T cell receptor beta chains derived from one specimen sequenced in a study of control samples from healthy donors and cancer patients. The protocol was immunoSEQ multiplex PCR, while the TCRdb copy is restricted to in-frame clones and leaves out a portion. The ten top clones account for roughly 2%, within a sample of some 180,000 clones. Sequencing was performed on blood. The receptors come from a woman aged 25 to 45 in good health.

The V and J genes are TRBV27 and TRBJ1-1; D is ambiguous. Germline V gene data show CDR1 as MNHEY and CDR2 as SMNVEV (reference sequence). This CDR3 has 15 amino acids. Trimming left V 0 bases short and J 1 base short, with 9 bases between. CDR3: CASSLSNMRNTEAFF. The CDR3, as DNA: TGTGCCAGCAGTTTATCAAATATGAGGAACACTGAAGCTTTCTTT.

The genes are TRBV7-2 and TRBJ2-3, with 8 bases matching TRBD2. Per the germline V gene, CDR1 is SGHTA and CDR2 is FQGNSA. V was clipped by 4 bases and J by 7 bases; unmatched bases: 7. This CDR3 spans 14 amino acids. The CDR3 protein is CASSSGAGGNTQYF. The CDR3 DNA reads TGTGCCAGCAGCTCAGGGGCGGGGGGTAATACGCAGTATTTT.

This rearrangement joins TRBV6-5 to TRBJ1-1; a weak D match, TRBD1 (6 bases). The CDR3 totals 15 residues. Germline lookup yields CDR1 MNHEY and CDR2 SVGAGI. Deletions cut 0 bases from V and 2 bases from J, with 10 bases between. The CDR3 nucleotides are TGTGCCAGCAGTTACTCAAACAGGGTTAACACTGAAGCTTTCTTT. This sequence encodes CASSYSNRVNTEAFF.

J is TRBJ1-1 and V is TRBV27, with TRBD1 identical over 8 bases. The length of the CDR3 is 16 residues. Unmatched junction bases numbered 7, after V lost 4 bases and J lost 0 bases. Germline assignment: CDR1 MNHEY and CDR2 SMNVEV (reference sequence). The CDR3 region is CASSSNRGVMNTEAFF. CDR3 nucleotide sequence: TGTGCCAGCAGTTCGAACAGGGGGGTAATGAACACTGAAGCTTTCTTT.

The chain recombines TRBV12-3 or TRBV12-4 with TRBJ1-1; D remains ambiguous. This CDR3 has 12 amino acids. V was trimmed by 6 bases and J by 6 bases, leaving 11 bases between them. The CDR3 region has the DNA TGTGCCAGCAGGCTGACGGCCGCTGAAGCTTTCTTT. As protein: CASRLTAAEAFF.

The chain recombines TRBV5-8 with TRBJ2-6, with D possibly being TRBD2 (6 bases). V shed 4 bases and J shed 0 bases, with 17 bases lying between them. Germline CDR1 SGHTS, CDR2 YDEGEE. The CDR3 contains 18 residues. The CDR3 DNA reads TGTGCCAGCAGCCCACGGCGGCACGGGAGCTCTGGGGCCAACGTCCTGACTTTC. Translated: CASSPRRHGSSGANVLTF.

The chain joins TRBV19 to TRBJ2-1; D not certain. Per the germline V gene, CDR1 is LNHDA and CDR2 is SQIVND (reference sequence). CDR3 size: 14 residues. V was clipped by 1 base and J by 10 bases, with 14 bases between them. The chain's CDR3 is CASSIAPSFTEQFF. For the CDR3, the DNA is TGTGCCAGTAGTATAGCCCCTAGTTTCACGGAGCAGTTCTTC.

The V and J genes are TRBV11-2 and TRBJ2-7; D is uncertain. The CDR3 extends over 13 amino acids. With 1 base removed from V and 4 bases from J, the gap between germline ends came to 8 bases. Germline V gene lookup returns CDR1 SGHAT and CDR2 FQNNGV. This CDR3 reads CASSLGPGYEQYF. The CDR3 bases are TGTGCCAGCAGCTTAGGTCCCGGGTACGAGCAGTACTTC. The whole variable domain, filled in from reference TRBV11-2 and TRBJ2-7, reads EAGVAQSPRYKIIEKRQSVAFWCNPISGHATLYWYQQILGQGPKLLIQFQNNGVVDDSQLPKDRFSAERLKGVDSTLKIQPAKLEDSAVYLCASSLGPGYEQYFGPGTRLTVT.

This chain uses TRBV6-5 with TRBJ1-2; 9 bases are a match to TRBD1. The CDR3 has 14 amino acids. V dropped 10 bases and J dropped 5; count of bases not matched to a gene: 11. CDR1 is MNHEY and CDR2 is SVGAGI in the germline V gene. CDR3: CAITQGAGGYGYTF. In DNA form, the CDR3 reads TGTGCCATCACACAGGGGGCCGGTGGGTATGGCTACACCTTC.

The genes are TRBV7-9 and TRBJ1-2, with D uncertain. The CDR3 contains 14 residues. The ends were cut back, 4 bases at V and 2 bases at J, with 11 bases in the middle. Looked up from germline, CDR1 is SEHNR and CDR2 is FQNEAQ (reference sequence). CDR3 sequence (DNA): TGTGCCAGCAGCTCACCGCCCACCAACTATGGCTACACCTTC. Amino acids: CASSSPPTNYGYTF.

The rearrangement links TRBV6-5 to TRBJ1-2, with D perhaps TRBD1 (5 bases). Trimming removed 2 bases from V and 4 bases from J, with 17 bases in between. The length of the CDR3 is 16 residues. From germline, CDR1 is MNHEY and CDR2 SVGAGI. The DNA for the CDR3 is TGTGCCAGCAGTTACACGGAGGGGACCATCGGCTATGGCTACACCTTC. As protein: CASSYTEGTIGYGYTF.

The chain couples TRBV2 to TRBJ1-6, with D unclear. The CDR3 totals 15 residues. The V end was cut by 8 bases, the J end by 2 bases, with 13 bases between. In germline, CDR1 is SNHLY, CDR2 FYNNEI. The CDR3 protein is CASRGSVTYNSPLHF. DNA of the CDR3: TGTGCCAGCCGAGGATCAGTCACCTATAATTCACCCCTCCACTTT.

The chain joins TRBV6-5 to TRBJ2-3; 7 bases map to TRBD1. Trimming at V came to 3 bases and at J to 0 bases, leaving 3 bases not matched to a gene. CDR3 length: 15 amino acids. The germline gives CDR1 MNHEY, CDR2 SVGAGI. CDR3 coding DNA: TGTGCCAGCAGTTATGGGACAGAGAGCACAGATACGCAGTATTTT. Protein sequence: CASSYGTESTDTQYF.

The DNA for the CDR3 is TGTGCCAGCAGTCCACCCTGGCGAGGGGGGGGTGTTTCGCAGTACTTC. This sequence encodes CASSPPWRGGGVSQYF. The chain is built from TRBV11-2 and TRBJ2-5; possibly TRBD2 for D (7 bases). The germline gives CDR1 SGHAT, CDR2 FQNNGV. V was clipped by 6 bases and J by 11 bases, with 28 bases between them. The CDR3 consists of 16 residues.

J is TRBJ1-6 and V is TRBV19, with 8 bases identical to TRBD1. The V and J ends lost 7 bases and 7 bases, in that order; junction bases with no gene match: 6. The V gene's germline CDR1 is LNHDA and CDR2 SQIVND (reference sequence). The CDR3 loop spans 14 amino acids. CDR3 in amino acids: CASKPDRVNSPLHF. The CDR3 bases are TGTGCCAGTAAACCGGACAGGGTCAATTCACCCCTCCACTTT.

V usage is TRBV19 and J usage is TRBJ1-2; D uncertain. This CDR3 is built from 14 residues. With 2 bases removed from V and 5 bases from J, the gap between germline ends came to 12 bases. CDR1 and CDR2 (germline): LNHDA, SQIVND (reference sequence). The CDR3 nucleotides read TGTGCCAGTAGTATACAGCAGGATGAGTATGGCTACACCTTC. This sequence encodes CASSIQQDEYGYTF. Full variable domain (outside the CDR3, taken from reference TRBV19 and TRBJ1-2): DGGITQSPKYLFRKEGQNVTLSCEQNLNHDAMYWYRQDPGQGLRLIYYSQIVNDFQKGDIAEGYSVSREKKESFPLTVTSAQKNPTAFYLCASSIQQDEYGYTFGSGTRLTVV.

This chain links TRBV5-4 with TRBJ1-2, with no clear D. Trimming shortened V by 4 bases and J by 8 bases, and 9 bases separated the two germline ends. Per the germline V gene, CDR1 is SGHNT and CDR2 is YYREEE (reference sequence). The CDR3 loop spans 11 amino acids. CDR3 sequence (DNA): TGTGCCAGCAGCCTGCAAGGCGGCTACACCTTC. This sequence encodes CASSLQGGYTF.

The chain couples TRBV5-1 to TRBJ2-2; 7 bases fit TRBD1. The junction had 11 bases not matched to a gene; V was cut back by 4 bases and J by 5 bases. This CDR3 comprises 16 residues. The germline CDR1 and CDR2 sequences are SGHRS and YFSETQ. CDR3 bases: TGCGCCAGCAGCCCCCTTCTCCAGGGGGAGACCGGGGAGCTGTTTTTT. It translates to CASSPLLQGETGELFF.

V and J are TRBV7-2 and TRBJ1-2, with TRBD1 identical over 7 bases. Germline V CDR1 and CDR2: SGHTA, FQGNSA. J was trimmed by 4 bases and V by 2 bases; bases with no gene match: 1. The CDR3 loop spans 13 amino acids. CDR3 in amino acids: CASSLNRGYGYTF. In nucleotides, the CDR3 is TGTGCCAGCAGCTTAAACAGGGGCTATGGCTACACCTTC.

The rearrangement links TRBV7-2 to TRBJ1-2, with TRBD1 as a possible D gene (5 bases). CDR3 size: 11 residues. The germline V gene has CDR1 SGHTA and CDR2 FQGNSA. Trimming removed 8 bases from V and 5 bases from J, with 9 bases in between. The DNA for the CDR3 is TGTGCCAGCTCAAGGACATATGGCTACACCTTC. Translated: CASSRTYGYTF.

The chain carries TRBV7-3 and TRBJ2-7, with TRBD1 matching over 7 bases. The CDR3 has 14 residues. Germline values: CDR1 SGHTA, CDR2 FQGTGA. The trim removed 4 bases at V and 2 bases at J, leaving 5 bases unmatched. CDR3 nucleotides: TGTGCCAGCAGCTCGGGACAGCCTCCCTACGAGCAGTACTTC. Translating it yields CASSSGQPPYEQYF.

Written as DNA, the CDR3 is TGCGCCAGCAGCTTGGCCATTCCGACAGGGGTGGACATGAACACTGAAGCTTTCTTT. Translated: CASSLAIPTGVDMNTEAFF. The V call is TRBV5-1, the J call TRBJ1-1, with TRBD1 matching 8 bases. CDR1 is SGHRS and CDR2 is YFSETQ in the germline V gene. Unmatched junction bases numbered 13, after V lost 0 bases and J lost 0 bases. This CDR3 is built from 19 residues. The full variable domain, completed using reference TRBV5-1 and TRBJ1-1, is KAGVTQTPRYLIKTRGQQVTLSCSPISGHRSVSWYQQTPGQGLQFLFEYFSETQRNKGNFPGRFSGRQFSNSRSEMNVSTLELGDSALYLCASSLAIPTGVDMNTEAFFGQGTRLTVV.